Each of the 4 T cell receptor beta chains below was sequenced from the same sample in a study of control samples from healthy donors and cancer patients. This table comes from immunoSEQ multiplex PCR, and its TCRdb copy is limited to in-frame clones, with some not included. The data contain almost 40,000 clones, around 82% of them singletons. Material for sequencing was PBMCs. Receptor source: a woman in her sixties or seventies with lung cancer.

J is TRBJ2-7 and V is TRBV19, with D possibly TRBD1 on 5 matching bases. Trimming pared 5 bases from V and 2 bases from J, leaving 13 bases between. Per the germline V gene, CDR1 is LNHDA and CDR2 is SQIVND (reference sequence). This CDR3 has 14 amino acids. The CDR3 DNA reads TGTGCCAGTAGTTACGCCAGGGCCGCCTACGAGCAGTACTTC. This codes for CASSYARAAYEQYF.

The rearrangement links TRBV6-5 to TRBJ1-5; 8 nucleotides agree with TRBD1. This CDR3 comprises 13 residues. The germline V gene encodes CDR1 MNHEY and CDR2 SVGAGI. Losses at the gene ends were 8 bases for V and 7 bases for J; bases not matched to a gene: 7. CDR3 protein: CASGSGGRQPQHF. The CDR3 nucleotides are TGTGCCAGCGGTTCAGGGGGCCGGCAGCCCCAGCATTTT.

The chain has TRBV7-3 and TRBJ1-4; the D gene is possibly TRBD1 (6 bases). The length of the CDR3 is 15 residues. The germline gives CDR1 SGHTA, CDR2 FQGTGA. V was pared by 1 base and J by 1 base, with 7 bases between. The DNA for the CDR3 is TGTGCCAGCAGCTTAAACAGGGAAACTAATGAAAAACTGTTTTTT. Translation: CASSLNRETNEKLFF.

The V gene is TRBV5-6, the J gene TRBJ1-4, with a possible D match to TRBD1 (6 bases). The ends were cut back, 4 bases at V and 7 bases at J, with 14 bases in the middle. This CDR3 has 14 residues. Germline CDR1 reads SGHDT; CDR2 reads YYEEEE. CDR3 amino acids: CASSPQGNGEKLFF. Written as DNA, the CDR3 is TGTGCCAGCAGCCCACAGGGTAATGGTGAAAAACTGTTTTTT. Filled out from reference TRBV5-6 and TRBJ1-4, the complete variable domain reads DAGVTQSPTHLIKTRGQQVTLRCSPKSGHDTVSWYQQALGQGPQFIFQYYEEEERQRGNFPDRFSGHQFPNYSSELNVNALLLGDSALYLCASSPQGNGEKLFFGSGTQLSVL.